These T cell receptor beta chains were read from a single sample in a study of breast tumors, draining lymph nodes, adjacent tissues. TCRdb reprocessed the multiplex PCR reads with MiXCR, giving one entry per CDR3 protein. The data hold 20,000 or so distinct CDR3 sequences, with 64% observed a single time. Sequences were obtained from tumor-adjacent breast tissue. These receptors were collected from a female donor with breast cancer. Some clones in this sample may be carry-over from other donors' samples. CDR3s include the opening cysteine and the closing phenylalanine or tryptophan. Fields, in order: clone size, J gene, V gene, D gene, CDR3 DNA, CDR3 protein. D genes are given only for firm matches. Only some rows state a clone size, as once, few, many or a class for expanded clones.

clone_size: many
j_call: TRBJ1-4
v_call: TRBV7-8
d_call: -
cdr3_nt: TGTGCCAGCAGCTTAGCGGGGTTGGGCAGGGCGGGGGCTAATGAAAAACTGTTTTTT
cdr3_aa: CASSLAGLGRAGANEKLFF

clone_size: medium-sized
j_call: TRBJ1-3
v_call: TRBV29-1
d_call: TRBD1
cdr3_nt: TGCAGCGTTGAAGCGCCGCAGACAGGGCAGAGAGGTCCGAGAGCCGGAAACACCATATATTTT
cdr3_aa: CSVEAPQTGQRGPRAGNTIYF

clone_size: -
j_call: TRBJ2-1
v_call: TRBV7-2
d_call: -
cdr3_nt: TGTGCCAGCAGCTTATGGATCGGCAATGAGCAGTTCTTC
cdr3_aa: CASSLWIGNEQFF

clone_size: few
j_call: TRBJ1-2
v_call: TRBV4-1
d_call: TRBD1
cdr3_nt: TGCGCCAGCAGCCGAGTACAGGGGGCGCGTGGCTACACCTTC
cdr3_aa: CASSRVQGARGYTF

clone_size: -
j_call: TRBJ2-6
v_call: TRBV25-1
d_call: -
cdr3_nt: TGTGCCAGCAGTGGCCTCAGGGGGGCTGGGGCCAACGTCCTGACTTTC
cdr3_aa: CASSGLRGAGANVLTF

clone_size: many
j_call: TRBJ2-2
v_call: TRBV6-6
d_call: -
cdr3_nt: TGTGCCAGCACCCGGCAGAACACCGGGGAGCTGTTTTTT
cdr3_aa: CASTRQNTGELFF

clone_size: few
j_call: TRBJ1-1
v_call: TRBV10-3
d_call: TRBD1
cdr3_nt: TGTGCCATCAGTCTCTCCCGGGACAGGGGGAAGTCCACTGAAGCTTTCTTT
cdr3_aa: CAISLSRDRGKSTEAFF

clone_size: once
j_call: TRBJ1-1
v_call: TRBV10-3
d_call: TRBD1
cdr3_nt: TGTGCCATCAGTTTACAGGGGGTAAGCACTGAAGCTTTCTTT
cdr3_aa: CAISLQGVSTEAFF

clone_size: -
j_call: TRBJ2-5
v_call: TRBV7-8
d_call: -
cdr3_nt: TGCGCCAGCAGCCTGACCCTAGGGGAGACCCAGTACTTC
cdr3_aa: CASSLTLGETQYF

clone_size: few
j_call: TRBJ1-2
v_call: TRBV11-2
d_call: -
cdr3_nt: TGTGCCAGCAGCTTACCAAGGGGTGGCGAACAGGGTAACTATGGCTACACCTTC
cdr3_aa: CASSLPRGGEQGNYGYTF

clone_size: medium-sized
j_call: TRBJ1-2
v_call: TRBV5-5
d_call: -
cdr3_nt: TGTGCCAGCAGCTTGGAGAGCGGAGGCTACACCTTC
cdr3_aa: CASSLESGGYTF

clone_size: -
j_call: TRBJ1-2
v_call: TRBV20-1
d_call: TRBD1
cdr3_nt: TGCAGTGCTTCCACAGGGGGCGCGGGCGGCTACACCTTC
cdr3_aa: CSASTGGAGGYTF

clone_size: many
j_call: TRBJ2-7
v_call: TRBV3-1
d_call: TRBD2
cdr3_nt: TGTGCCAGCAGCCCGACTAGCGGGGCATCCTACGAGCAGTACTTC
cdr3_aa: CASSPTSGASYEQYF

clone_size: -
j_call: TRBJ2-5
v_call: TRBV7-7
d_call: -
cdr3_nt: TGTGCTAGCAGTGGGGGACACCAAGAGACCCAGTACTTC
cdr3_aa: CASSGGHQETQYF

clone_size: -
j_call: TRBJ1-2
v_call: TRBV7-2
d_call: TRBD1
cdr3_nt: TGTGCCAGCAGCTACGGACAGGAGGCCTATGGCTACACCTTC
cdr3_aa: CASSYGQEAYGYTF

clone_size: many
j_call: TRBJ2-3
v_call: TRBV9
d_call: TRBD2
cdr3_nt: TGTGCCAACAGCGGGGATAACACAGATACGCAGTATTTT
cdr3_aa: CANSGDNTDTQYF

clone_size: once
j_call: TRBJ1-2
v_call: TRBV7-2
d_call: -
cdr3_nt: TGTGCCAGCAGCTCTCCTAGGGGGACCTATGGCTACACCTTC
cdr3_aa: CASSSPRGTYGYTF

clone_size: -
j_call: TRBJ2-7
v_call: TRBV6-6
d_call: TRBD2
cdr3_nt: TGTGCCAGCAGAGGAGGGACTAGCTTATACGAGCAGTACTTC
cdr3_aa: CASRGGTSLYEQYF

clone_size: -
j_call: TRBJ2-2
v_call: TRBV7-9
d_call: -
cdr3_nt: TGTGCCAGCAGCTTATGGGTGGCCGGGGAGCTGTTTTTT
cdr3_aa: CASSLWVAGELFF

clone_size: -
j_call: TRBJ1-2
v_call: TRBV6-2/TRBV6-3
d_call: -
cdr3_nt: TGTGCCAGCAGTTACGGAGACTATGGCTACACCTTC
cdr3_aa: CASSYGDYGYTF

clone_size: many
j_call: TRBJ2-5
v_call: TRBV5-8
d_call: -
cdr3_nt: TGTGCCAGCAGCTTGGGGTCCTTAGGGGAGACCCAGTACTTC
cdr3_aa: CASSLGSLGETQYF

clone_size: -
j_call: TRBJ2-7
v_call: TRBV7-9
d_call: TRBD1
cdr3_nt: TGTGCCAGCAGCTTACCCTACGGACAGGGAAGCGAGCAGTACTTC
cdr3_aa: CASSLPYGQGSEQYF

clone_size: -
j_call: TRBJ2-5
v_call: TRBV15
d_call: -
cdr3_nt: TGTGCCACCAGCAGAGATCGGGGCATCCAAGAGACCCAGTACTTC
cdr3_aa: CATSRDRGIQETQYF

clone_size: -
j_call: TRBJ2-2
v_call: TRBV5-1
d_call: -
cdr3_nt: TGCGCCAGCAGCTTAAACCCCGGACTGCCAAACACCGGGGAGCTGTTTTTT
cdr3_aa: CASSLNPGLPNTGELFF

clone_size: many
j_call: TRBJ1-4
v_call: TRBV6-2/TRBV6-3
d_call: -
cdr3_nt: TGTGCCACCTGGACAGCAACTAATGAAAAACTGTTTTTT
cdr3_aa: CATWTATNEKLFF

clone_size: -
j_call: TRBJ1-4
v_call: TRBV15
d_call: -
cdr3_nt: TGTGCCACCAGCAGAGTTAATCAGGGAGGCTGGGATGAAAAACTGTTTTTT
cdr3_aa: CATSRVNQGGWDEKLFF

clone_size: many
j_call: TRBJ2-5
v_call: TRBV6-1
d_call: -
cdr3_nt: TGTGCCAGCAGTGCTGAGGACAGACTCCAAGAGACCCAGTACTTC
cdr3_aa: CASSAEDRLQETQYF

clone_size: -
j_call: TRBJ2-7
v_call: TRBV20-1
d_call: TRBD2
cdr3_nt: TGCAGTGCTAGATTGGTAGCGGGATACGAGCAGTACTTC
cdr3_aa: CSARLVAGYEQYF

clone_size: few
j_call: TRBJ2-7
v_call: TRBV20-1
d_call: -
cdr3_nt: TGCAGTGCTAGAGGCTTCTACGAGCAGTACTTC
cdr3_aa: CSARGFYEQYF

clone_size: -
j_call: TRBJ2-7
v_call: TRBV30
d_call: -
cdr3_nt: TGTGCCTGGAGTAAGGACTACGAGCAGTACTTC
cdr3_aa: CAWSKDYEQYF

clone_size: -
j_call: TRBJ2-5
v_call: TRBV9
d_call: TRBD2
cdr3_nt: TGTGCCAGCAGCGTATCAGCGGGAAGAGATATCCAGTACTTC
cdr3_aa: CASSVSAGRDIQYF

clone_size: many
j_call: TRBJ1-3
v_call: TRBV30
d_call: -
cdr3_nt: TGTGCCTGGACCCCTGGGGGGGCTGGAAACACCATATATTTT
cdr3_aa: CAWTPGGAGNTIYF

clone_size: -
j_call: TRBJ1-2
v_call: TRBV13
d_call: TRBD1
cdr3_nt: TGTGCCAGCAGCTTTCGGGCCGGGACAGGGACTAACTATGGCTACATCTTC
cdr3_aa: CASSFRAGTGTNYGYIF

clone_size: once
j_call: TRBJ2-2
v_call: TRBV4-1
d_call: -
cdr3_nt: TGCGCCAGCAGCCGGTCCGGGGAGCTGTTTTTT
cdr3_aa: CASSRSGELFF

clone_size: many
j_call: TRBJ2-1
v_call: TRBV6-1
d_call: TRBD2
cdr3_nt: TGTGCCAGCAGTGAATGGGCTAGCGGGGGGGCCAATGAGCAGTTCTTC
cdr3_aa: CASSEWASGGANEQFF

clone_size: medium-sized
j_call: TRBJ2-7
v_call: TRBV3-1
d_call: -
cdr3_nt: TGTGCCAGCAGCCAAGAGGGCTGGGGACCCTACGAGCAGTACTTC
cdr3_aa: CASSQEGWGPYEQYF

clone_size: few
j_call: TRBJ1-3
v_call: TRBV7-8
d_call: -
cdr3_nt: TGTGCCAGCAGCCGATTCTCGTACTCTGGAAACACCATATATTTT
cdr3_aa: CASSRFSYSGNTIYF

clone_size: -
j_call: TRBJ2-3
v_call: TRBV9
d_call: TRBD2
cdr3_nt: TGTGCCAGCAGCGTAGGAGGGACTAGCGGCACAGATACGCAGTATTTT
cdr3_aa: CASSVGGTSGTDTQYF

clone_size: -
j_call: TRBJ2-2
v_call: TRBV7-9
d_call: -
cdr3_nt: TGTGCCAGCAGCTTAGATCGGGGCACATCTGCGGGGCTGTTTTTT
cdr3_aa: CASSLDRGTSAGLFF

clone_size: -
j_call: TRBJ1-2
v_call: TRBV19
d_call: -
cdr3_nt: TGTGCCAGTGGTAGAGGGCTAGGCAACTATGGCTACACCTTC
cdr3_aa: CASGRGLGNYGYTF

clone_size: -
j_call: TRBJ1-2
v_call: TRBV7-3
d_call: TRBD1
cdr3_nt: TGTGCCAGCAGCTTGCTGCCAGGGGGTGGCTACGGCTACACCTTC
cdr3_aa: CASSLLPGGGYGYTF

clone_size: -
j_call: TRBJ1-2
v_call: TRBV2
d_call: TRBD1
cdr3_nt: TGTGCCAGCATATTACAGGGGGGCTATGGCTACACCTTC
cdr3_aa: CASILQGGYGYTF

clone_size: -
j_call: TRBJ1-5
v_call: TRBV20-1
d_call: -
cdr3_nt: TGCAGTGCTACCCGAGGGGGGAATAGCAATCAGCCCCAGCATTTT
cdr3_aa: CSATRGGNSNQPQHF

clone_size: many
j_call: TRBJ2-1
v_call: TRBV7-9
d_call: TRBD2
cdr3_nt: TGTGCCAGCAGCGGGACTAGTAAGCAGTTCTTC
cdr3_aa: CASSGTSKQFF

clone_size: -
j_call: TRBJ2-5
v_call: TRBV2
d_call: TRBD2
cdr3_nt: TGTGCCAGCAGTGATATCACTAGCGGGAGTGAGACCCAGTACTTC
cdr3_aa: CASSDITSGSETQYF

clone_size: -
j_call: TRBJ2-5
v_call: TRBV20-1
d_call: -
cdr3_nt: TGCAGTGCGGAGGGGGGTTCCGATTTACAGACCCAGTACTTC
cdr3_aa: CSAEGGSDLQTQYF

clone_size: -
j_call: TRBJ1-5
v_call: TRBV2
d_call: TRBD1
cdr3_nt: TGTGCCAGCAGGGAACAGGGGGGGAATCAGCCCCAGCATTTT
cdr3_aa: CASREQGGNQPQHF

clone_size: -
j_call: TRBJ2-5
v_call: TRBV9
d_call: -
cdr3_nt: TGTGCCAGCAGCGTACAGGGGACGCAAGAGACCCAGTACTTC
cdr3_aa: CASSVQGTQETQYF

clone_size: -
j_call: TRBJ1-6
v_call: TRBV20-1
d_call: TRBD1
cdr3_nt: TGCAGTGCTAGAGAGACAGGGGTTGGGGGTTACTCACCCCTCCACTTT
cdr3_aa: CSARETGVGGYSPLHF

clone_size: -
j_call: TRBJ2-1
v_call: TRBV20-1
d_call: -
cdr3_nt: TGCAGTGCTATAGGAAGCTCCTACAATGAGCAGTTCTTC
cdr3_aa: CSAIGSSYNEQFF

clone_size: -
j_call: TRBJ2-7
v_call: TRBV20-1
d_call: -
cdr3_nt: TGCAGTGCTACCCACAAGGACTACGAGCAGTACTTC
cdr3_aa: CSATHKDYEQYF

clone_size: once
j_call: TRBJ2-5
v_call: TRBV2
d_call: -
cdr3_nt: -
cdr3_aa: CASSADREGRGYTFGSGTQYF

clone_size: -
j_call: TRBJ2-7
v_call: TRBV15
d_call: -
cdr3_nt: TGTGCCACCAGCAGAGACCAAGGACAGCCAGGGGAGCAGTACTTC
cdr3_aa: CATSRDQGQPGEQYF

clone_size: once
j_call: TRBJ1-6
v_call: TRBV5-5
d_call: -
cdr3_nt: TGCGCCAGCAGCTTCTGGACGGGAGGTAGTAGTTCACCCCTCCACTTT
cdr3_aa: CASSFWTGGSSSPLHF

clone_size: -
j_call: TRBJ2-5
v_call: TRBV20-1
d_call: TRBD2
cdr3_nt: TGCAGTGCCAGGACTAGCGGGGGACAAGAGACCCAGTACTTC
cdr3_aa: CSARTSGGQETQYF